This T cell receptor beta chain was obtained from a study of cytomegalovirus exposure and HLA in healthy donors. Turning to the study itself: From about 180 million T cells, an earlier analysis saw approximately 110 million unique TCR beta sequences.

V dropped 0 bases and J dropped 2 bases, with 10 bases sitting between them. There are 15 residues in the CDR3. Germline assignment: CDR1 MNHEY and CDR2 SMNVEV (reference sequence). PCR used 60 Vbeta primers and 13 Jbeta primers. Libraries were prepared by immunoSEQ multiplex PCR; TCRdb keeps only in-frame clonotypes and omits some of them. The sample records over 150,000 clones, about four fifths being singletons. Study results and limitations: Later on, an analysis found that several of the most significant clusters appeared to be linked to common viral pathogens, which included parvovirus B19. V- and J-gene trimming in TCR beta was tied to a missense DCLRE1C variant by an analysis performed later. According to the study, roughly 160 TCR beta chains were cytomegalovirus-associated.

About this clone itself: Its antigen is not known.

The source material was PBMCs. The clonotype was recovered from a man between 18 and 35 years old in good health and CMV-seronegative. This rearrangement joins TRBV27 to TRBJ1-1; D possibly corresponds to TRBD1 (6 bases). The DNA of the CDR3 is TGTGCCAGCAGTTTATCGACAGGACACAACACTGAAGCTTTCTTT. It is translated as CASSLSTGHNTEAFF.